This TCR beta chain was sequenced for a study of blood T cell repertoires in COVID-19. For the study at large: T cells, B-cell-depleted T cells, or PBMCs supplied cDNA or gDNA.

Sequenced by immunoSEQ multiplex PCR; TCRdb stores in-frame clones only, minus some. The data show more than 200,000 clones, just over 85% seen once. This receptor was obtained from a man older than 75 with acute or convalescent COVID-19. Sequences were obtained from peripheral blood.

The CDR3, as DNA: TGTGCCAGCAGCCCCCAGGCTGCGGGGGTATCCTACGAGCAGTACTTC. As protein: CASSPQAAGVSYEQYF. The chain recombines TRBV9 with TRBJ2-7, with 7 bases fitting TRBD2. Germline loops: CDR1 SGDLS, CDR2 YYNGEE. The V gene end was trimmed by 4 bases and the J gene end by 1 base; junction bases not matched to a gene: 11. There are 16 residues in the CDR3.